This T cell receptor beta chain stems from a study of T cell responses to AZD1222 COVID-19 vaccine. Study-level points and caveats: Across spike, vaccine-associated CD4 TCRs were found, dominant at 160-218 and 743-854. Seropositive status at baseline applied to only a handful of AZD1222 recipients.

This clone was observed a single time. What it recognizes is unknown. Generated by immunoSEQ multiplex PCR, the TCRdb table keeps only in-frame clones and is missing some. The repertoire consists of 150,000 to 200,000 clones, with about 90% occurring once and the leading ten covering more than 5.5%. The germline V gene encodes CDR1 MDHEN and CDR2 SYDVKM. CDR3 length equals 14 residues. The V and J ends lost 3 bases and 1 base respectively, with 6 bases between them. The source is an adult in good health. The chain joins TRBV28 to TRBJ2-2; D gene ambiguous. The sequences come from peripheral blood, collected on day 0 of AZD1222 vaccination. Here the CDR3 reads CASSLSENTGELFF. CDR3 in DNA: TGTGCCAGCAGTTTGTCTGAGAACACCGGGGAGCTGTTTTTT.